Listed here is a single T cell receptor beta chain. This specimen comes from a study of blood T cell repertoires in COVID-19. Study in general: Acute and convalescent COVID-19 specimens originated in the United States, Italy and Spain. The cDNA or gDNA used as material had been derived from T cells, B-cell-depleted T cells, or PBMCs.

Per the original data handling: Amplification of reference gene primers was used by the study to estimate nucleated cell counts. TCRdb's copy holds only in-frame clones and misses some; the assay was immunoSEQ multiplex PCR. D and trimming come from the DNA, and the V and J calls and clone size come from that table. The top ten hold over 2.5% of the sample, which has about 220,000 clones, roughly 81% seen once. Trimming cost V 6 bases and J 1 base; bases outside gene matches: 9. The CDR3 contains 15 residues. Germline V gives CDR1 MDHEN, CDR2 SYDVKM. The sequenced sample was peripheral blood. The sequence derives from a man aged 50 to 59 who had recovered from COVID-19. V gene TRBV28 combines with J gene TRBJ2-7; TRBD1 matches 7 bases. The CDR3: CASRIGQASSYEQYF. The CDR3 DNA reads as TGTGCCAGCAGAATCGGACAGGCCTCTTCCTACGAGCAGTACTTC.